These 23 T cell receptor beta chains were all obtained from the same sample, sequenced in a study of molecular identifiers for immune sequencing clone quantification. TCRdb re-called the PCR reads through MiXCR, storing one row per CDR3 protein. Found here are fewer than 350,000 distinct CDR3 sequences, 20% to 25% of them singletons; the top ten hold 0.81%. Sequencing was carried out using naive CD8+ T cells from blood, with Jurkat cell RNA spiked in. Regarding subset: FACS-sorted CD8+CD4-CCR7+CD45RA+ naive T cells. The receptors come from a human donor in good health. Some libraries in this study had Jurkat cell RNA spiked in.

This clonotype was observed many times. This rearrangement joins TRBV12-3 or TRBV12-4 to TRBJ2-5, with D possibly being TRBD2 (6 bases). Trimming shortened V by 5 bases and J by 3 bases, and 13 bases separated the two germline ends. This CDR3 comprises 14 residues. CDR3 in amino acids: CASSPSRREETQYF. The CDR3, as DNA: TGTGCCAGCAGTCCCTCTAGGAGGGAAGAGACCCAGTACTTC.

In this sample, this clonotype turned up many times. The chain links TRBV7-2 to TRBJ2-5, with TRBD1 matching over 8 bases. The V gene end was trimmed by 3 bases and the J gene end by 3 bases; junction bases not matched to a gene: 6. The CDR3 is 15 residues long. Germline CDR1 is SGHTA and CDR2 is FQGNSA. The CDR3 spells CASSLDRVSEETQYF. Written as DNA, the CDR3 is TGTGCCAGCAGCTTGGACAGGGTTTCGGAAGAGACCCAGTACTTC.

This clonotype was counted a few times. The chain couples TRBV3-1 to TRBJ2-5; no definite D call. The germline gives CDR1 LGHDT, CDR2 YNNKEL (reference sequence). Trimming left V 0 bases short and J 2 bases short, with 16 bases between. The CDR3 runs 17 residues. In nucleotides, the CDR3 is TGTGCCAGCAGCCAAGATCTACGTAAGAGCCCACAAGAGACCCAGTACTTC. Amino acids: CASSQDLRKSPQETQYF.

Details on this clonotype: Possible read error: a much larger clone is one base away. The gene calls are TRBV19 and TRBJ2-1; D may be TRBD2 (6 bases). The CDR3 totals 14 residues. Trimming removed 3 bases from V and 2 bases from J, with 8 bases in between. The germline V gene has CDR1 LNHDA and CDR2 SQIVND (reference sequence). CDR3 sequence (DNA): TGTGCCAGTAGTATCGGGGGAACCTACAATGAGCAGTTCTTC. Encoded protein: CASSIGGTYNEQFF.

The chain couples TRBV4-1 to TRBJ2-7; 8 bases agree with TRBD1. Trimming took 3 bases from V and 2 from J; bases not matched to a gene: 3. Germline V gene data show CDR1 as MGHRA and CDR2 as YSYEKL. The CDR3 is 14 residues long. The CDR3 sequence is CASSQTTGAYEQYF. DNA for the CDR3: TGCGCCAGCAGCCAGACGACAGGGGCCTACGAGCAGTACTTC.

The chain links TRBV13 to TRBJ2-7; 13 positions agree with TRBD2. The CDR3 extends over 16 amino acids. V was clipped by 5 bases and J by 2 bases; unmatched bases: 6. The germline V gene has CDR1 PRHDT and CDR2 FYEKMQ (reference sequence). The CDR3 coding sequence is TGTGCCAGCAGCCCCACAGGGACTAGCGGGACCTACGAGCAGTACTTC. Its translation: CASSPTGTSGTYEQYF.

This clonotype has ten or more counts. V and J are TRBV7-2 and TRBJ2-4, with D unresolved. This CDR3 contains 15 residues. Per the germline V gene, CDR1 is SGHTA and CDR2 is FQGNSA. V shed 3 bases and J shed 2 bases, with 11 bases lying between them. The CDR3 region has the DNA TGTGCCAGCAGCTTGGAAGAGGTGTCCAAAAACATTCAGTACTTC. This codes for CASSLEEVSKNIQYF.

This clonotype came up many times. The chain has TRBV2 and TRBJ2-7; TRBD1 or TRBD2 may be the D gene (5 bases each). The CDR3 is 15 residues long. Germline V gives CDR1 SNHLY, CDR2 FYNNEI. V lost 6 bases and J 0 bases, leaving 15 bases between the germline ends. The CDR3 DNA follows: TGTGCCAGCAGCCACCGGGGCGGATCCTCCTACGAGCAGTACTTC. This translates into CASSHRGGSSYEQYF.

This clonotype has ten or more counts. V and J are TRBV5-4 and TRBJ2-3; 11 bases line up with TRBD1. Losses at the gene ends were 4 bases for V and 4 bases for J; bases not matched to a gene: 5. The CDR3 spans 15 residues. Germline CDR1 SGHNT, CDR2 YYREEE (reference sequence). Here the CDR3 reads CASSHKGQGADTQYF. In nucleotides, the CDR3 is TGTGCCAGCAGCCACAAGGGACAGGGGGCAGATACGCAGTATTTT. Combining the CDR3 with reference TRBV5-4 and TRBJ2-3 gives the whole variable domain ETGVTQSPTHLIKTRGQQVTLRCSSQSGHNTVSWYQQALGQGPQFIFQYYREEENGRGNFPPRFSGLQFPNYSSELNVNALELDDSALYLCASSHKGQGADTQYFGPGTRLTVL.

On this clonotype: Possible read error: a much larger clone is one base away. The rearrangement joins TRBV28 to TRBJ1-1; D is ambiguous. Germline V lookup: CDR1 MDHEN, CDR2 SYDVKM. CDR3 size: 12 residues. V shed 3 bases and J shed 4 bases, with 6 bases lying between them. The CDR3 reads CASSFRSTEAFF. CDR3 nucleotide sequence: TGTGCCAGCAGTTTTCGGTCCACTGAAGCTTTCTTT.

The sample holds a few counts of this clonotype. The V and J genes are TRBV20-1 and TRBJ1-5; the D is unclear. This CDR3 has 14 residues. Germline V gene data show CDR1 as DFQATT and CDR2 as SNEGSKA (reference sequence). Trimming removed 0 bases from V and 5 bases from J, with 11 bases in between. In DNA form, the CDR3 reads TGCAGTGCTAGAGATTTGGGGTACCATCAGCCCCAGCATTTT. Its protein product is CSARDLGYHQPQHF.

Regarding this clonotype: Just one base apart from a much larger clone, this may be a read error. The conserved closing phenylalanine or tryptophan is absent in this CDR3, likely reflecting a read error. This rearrangement joins TRBV7-2 to TRBJ2-5; D ambiguous. CDR3 length: 13 amino acids. Germline CDR1 is SGHTA and CDR2 is FQGNSA. Deletions cut 2 bases from V and 3 bases from J, with 7 bases between. CDR3 in amino acids: CASSLWSEETQYS. The CDR3, as DNA: TGTGCCAGCAGCTTATGGTCAGAAGAGACCCAGTACTCC.

Regarding this clonotype: A read error may explain this, as a much larger clone is one base away. The V call is TRBV29-1, the J call TRBJ2-5; D is possibly TRBD2 (5 bases). The germline V gene encodes CDR1 SQVTM and CDR2 ANQGSEA. The CDR3 covers 13 residues. The CDR3 loop is CSVVGLEGEAQYF. In DNA form, the CDR3 reads TGCAGCGTTGTAGGGCTAGAGGGAGAGGCCCAGTACTTC.

This clonotype was counted ten times or more. The V gene is TRBV14, the J gene TRBJ2-3; D call uncertain. The germline CDR1 and CDR2 sequences are SGHDN and FVKESK. V was cut by 1 base and J by 4 bases, with 6 bases left in between. The CDR3 length is 13 residues. The CDR3 loop is CASSQGGSDTQYF. The CDR3 bases are TGTGCCAGCAGCCAAGGAGGATCAGATACGCAGTATTTT.

This clonotype appeared many times. The chain combines TRBV6-6 with TRBJ2-3, with D perhaps TRBD2 (5 bases). CDR3 length: 16 residues. Trimming shortened V by 2 bases and J by 2 bases, and 14 bases separated the two germline ends. CDR1 is MNHNY and CDR2 is SVGAGI in the germline V gene (reference sequence). This CDR3 reads CASSYLPRESTDTQYF. CDR3 sequence (DNA): TGTGCCAGCAGTTACCTCCCGAGGGAATCCACAGATACGCAGTATTTT.

V usage is TRBV3-1 and J usage is TRBJ2-3, with D unclear. The CDR3 runs to 15 residues. Between the trimmed V and J ends, which lost 4 bases and 2 bases, there was a span of 13 bases. Germline V gives CDR1 LGHDT, CDR2 YNNKEL (reference sequence). The CDR3 is CASSLTSPLTDTQYF. For the CDR3, the DNA is TGTGCCAGCAGCCTCACGTCCCCCCTCACAGATACGCAGTATTTT.

With respect to this clonotype: A much larger clonotype is one base distant, so this may be a read error. Because it lacks the conserved phenylalanine or tryptophan at the end, this CDR3 is likely a read error. J is TRBJ1-2 and V is TRBV7-9; D unresolved. The length of the CDR3 is 14 residues. V was clipped by 8 bases and J by 3 bases, with 16 bases between them. Germline CDR1 SEHNR, CDR2 FQNEAQ (reference sequence). The CDR3: CASCRPMDDYGYTY. In DNA form, the CDR3 reads TGTGCCAGCTGCCGTCCGATGGATGACTATGGCTACACCTAC.

Ten or more counts support this clonotype. The chain employs TRBV12-5 and TRBJ2-7; 7 nucleotides align to TRBD1. Germline CDR1 is LGHNT and CDR2 is FRNRAP. There are 15 residues in the CDR3. J gave up 3 bases and V 6 bases, and 11 bases lay outside the gene matches. The CDR3 here is CASGSPGTESYEQYF. For the CDR3, the DNA is TGTGCTAGTGGCTCCCCCGGGACAGAAAGCTACGAGCAGTACTTC.

Of note for this clonotype: Given a much more abundant clone one base away, this may be a read error. The chain combines TRBV5-6 with TRBJ1-1; D call uncertain. In germline, CDR1 is SGHDT, CDR2 YYEEEE. Trimming cost V 6 bases and J 7 bases, with 16 bases left between them. CDR3 length equals 13 residues. The CDR3 region has the DNA TGTGCCAGCAACCAGCCCCCGGCCCTTGAAGCTTTCTTT. It yields the protein CASNQPPALEAFF.

In its sample, this clonotype was seen many times. This chain links TRBV2 with TRBJ2-5; 9 bases align to TRBD2. The V segment lost 3 bases and the J segment 2 bases; nucleotides outside the gene matches: 7. CDR3 size: 16 residues. Germline V gene lookup returns CDR1 SNHLY and CDR2 FYNNEI. The CDR3 protein is CASSEWLAGTQETQYF. The CDR3 DNA follows: TGTGCCAGCAGTGAGTGGCTAGCGGGGACACAAGAGACCCAGTACTTC.

This clonotype has ten or more counts. The J gene is TRBJ2-7, the V gene TRBV7-2; no firm D call. Trimming left V 1 base short and J 3 bases short, with 4 bases between. The CDR3 loop spans 12 amino acids. The germline V gene encodes CDR1 SGHTA and CDR2 FQGNSA. In DNA form, the CDR3 reads TGTGCCAGCAGCTTAGAATTCTACGAGCAGTACTTC. The encoded protein is CASSLEFYEQYF.

In this sample, this clonotype turned up many times. The chain recombines TRBV29-1 with TRBJ2-1, with a tentative D call TRBD1 (5 bases). This CDR3 has 10 residues. With 5 bases removed from V and 7 bases from J, the gap between germline ends came to 6 bases. CDR1 and CDR2 from the germline V gene are SQVTM and ANQGSEA. CDR3: CSVPGNEQFF. DNA of the CDR3: TGCAGCGTTCCAGGGAATGAGCAGTTCTTC.

V is TRBV3-1 and J is TRBJ2-7; 8 bases map to TRBD1. J was trimmed by 2 bases and V by 2 bases; bases with no gene match: 2. Germline values: CDR1 LGHDT, CDR2 YNNKEL (reference sequence). This CDR3 has 14 residues. CDR3 sequence (DNA): TGTGCCAGCAGCCAAAGGGACAGGCCCTACGAGCAGTACTTC. It yields the protein CASSQRDRPYEQYF.